The rows below give T cell receptor beta chains drawn from one sample of a study of T cells in Graves' hyperthyroidism and ophthalmopathy. One entry per CDR3 protein, called by TCRdb with MiXCR from the multiplex PCR reads. Of around 350,000 distinct CDR3 sequences in the sample, around 14% were seen once. The sequencing input was blood. Receptor source: a young woman with Graves' hyperthyroidism that later progressed to Graves' ophthalmopathy. Both conserved end residues are part of each CDR3. D genes are given only for firm matches. Size is stated for part of the rows, as once, few or many counts, or as a class when the clone is expanded.

J gene	V gene	D gene	clone size	CDR3 protein	CDR3 DNA
TRBJ2-1	TRBV28	TRBD2	many	CASSPGTSSNNEQFF	TGTGCCAGCAGTCCCGGGACTAGCTCGAACAATGAGCAGTTCTTC
TRBJ2-1	TRBV11-2	-	-	CASSLDQSGGNEQFF	TGTGCCAGCAGCTTAGATCAAAGTGGAGGCAATGAGCAGTTCTTC
TRBJ2-5	TRBV28	-	many	CASSLQGRETQYF	TGTGCCAGCAGTTTACAGGGACGCGAGACCCAGTACTTC
TRBJ2-3	TRBV29-1	-	few	CSVGFTSTDTQYF	TGCAGCGTTGGATTCACTAGCACAGATACGCAGTATTTT
TRBJ1-5	TRBV28	-	many	CASRRSGMKGLGQHF	TGTGCCAGCAGAAGGAGCGGGATGAAGGGATTAGGCCAGCATTTT
TRBJ2-1	TRBV19	TRBD2	few	CASSGGTSGNGEQFF	TGTGCCAGTAGTGGGGGGACTAGCGGGAATGGTGAGCAGTTCTTC
TRBJ2-7	TRBV16	-	many	CASSQGFLRDEQYF	TGTGCCAGCAGCCAAGGGTTCCTGAGGGACGAGCAGTACTTC
TRBJ2-7	TRBV11-2	TRBD2	many	CASSYEWTSGSYEQYF	TGTGCCAGCAGCTATGAATGGACTAGCGGGTCCTACGAGCAGTACTTC
TRBJ2-1	TRBV11-2	-	-	CASSLVRGFNEQFF	TGTGCCAGCAGCTTAGTTAGGGGTTTCAATGAGCAGTTCTTC
TRBJ2-1	TRBV7-9	TRBD2	many	CASSLPGGHEQFF	TGTGCCAGCAGCTTACCGGGGGGGCATGAGCAGTTCTTC
TRBJ2-1	TRBV3-1	-	many	CASSPTGSRTYNEQFF	TGTGCCAGCAGCCCAACGGGATCCCGGACCTACAATGAGCAGTTCTTC
TRBJ2-3	TRBV27	-	-	CASRVLDTDTQYF	TGTGCCAGCAGGGTCCTTGACACAGATACGCAGTATTTT
TRBJ2-4	TRBV20-1	TRBD1	few	CSTIYLRDRDIQYF	TGCAGTACTATTTATCTGCGGGACAGGGACATTCAGTACTTC
TRBJ2-2	TRBV6-1	-	-	CASSTPGLLGELFF	TGTGCCAGCAGTACTCCGGGACTCCTCGGGGAGCTGTTTTTT
TRBJ2-7	TRBV12-3/TRBV12-4	TRBD2	many	CASSLRLAGSYEQYF	TGTGCCAGCAGCCTTAGACTAGCGGGGTCCTACGAGCAGTACTTC
TRBJ2-3	TRBV5-1	-	many	CASSLRQAGTDTQYF	TGCGCCAGCAGCTTAAGACAGGCAGGGACAGATACGCAGTATTTT
TRBJ1-1	TRBV4-1	-	-	CASSQDSTGLEAFF	TGCGCCAGCAGCCAAGATTCGACAGGCCTTGAAGCTTTCTTT
TRBJ2-1	TRBV5-6	-	-	CASSLGSGPMSSGF	TGTGCCAGCAGCTTAGGAAGCGGACCAATGAGCAGTGGGTTC
TRBJ2-7	TRBV19	-	-	CASSIVWTDREQYF	TGTGCCAGTAGTATAGTCTGGACAGACCGCGAGCAGTACTTC
TRBJ2-7	TRBV28	-	-	CASSYHAEVSEQYF	TGTGCCAGCAGTTACCATGCCGAGGTGTCCGAGCAGTACTTC
TRBJ1-4	TRBV18	-	many	CASSPGPEKLFF	TGTGCCAGCTCACCAGGTCCTGAAAAACTGTTTTTT
TRBJ2-1	TRBV5-1	TRBD2	-	CASSLFHPQAGAVGNEQFF	TGCGCCAGCAGCTTGTTTCACCCACAAGCGGGAGCTGTGGGAAATGAGCAGTTCTTC
TRBJ2-2	TRBV6-1	-	many	CASKARGTGELFF	TGTGCCAGCAAAGCTCGAGGGACCGGGGAGCTGTTTTTT
TRBJ1-4	TRBV12-3/TRBV12-4	-	-	CASSLRTELRELFF	TGTGCCAGCAGTTTACGGACGGAGCTCCGGGAACTGTTTTTT
TRBJ2-7	TRBV14	-	once	CASSQVPRPELSSYEQYF	TGTGCCAGCAGCCAAGTTCCTAGGCCGGAACTGAGCTCCTACGAGCAGTACTTC
TRBJ2-7	TRBV12-3/TRBV12-4	-	many	CASSFRFSLAGPRSEQYF	TGTGCCAGCAGTTTTCGGTTCTCGCTGGCAGGACCGCGGTCCGAGCAGTACTTC
TRBJ2-1	TRBV27	-	many	CASSLRFGTYNEQFF	TGTGCCAGCAGTCTGAGGTTTGGGACGTACAATGAGCAGTTCTTC
TRBJ2-1	TRBV12-3/TRBV12-4	-	many	CASSFSQLLSSYNEQFF	TGTGCCAGCAGTTTTTCACAGCTCCTTAGCTCCTACAATGAGCAGTTCTTC
TRBJ2-7	TRBV18	-	many	CASSLSGVDEQYF	TGTGCCAGCTCACTTTCGGGCGTGGACGAGCAGTACTTC
TRBJ1-3	TRBV6-1	-	-	CASSEGRTHSGNTIYF	TGTGCCAGCAGTGAGGGCAGGACCCACTCTGGAAACACCATATATTTT
TRBJ2-1	TRBV7-2	-	few	CASSLAVPNEQFF	TGTGCCAGCAGCTTAGCAGTGCCCAATGAGCAGTTCTTC
TRBJ2-7	TRBV5-1	TRBD1	few	CASSQGQGAGEQYF	TGCGCCAGCAGCCAGGGACAGGGGGCTGGCGAGCAGTACTTC
TRBJ1-5	TRBV6-1	TRBD1	many	CASSLGQSNQPQHF	TGTGCCAGCAGTTTGGGACAGTCCAATCAGCCCCAGCATTTT
TRBJ2-1	TRBV6-2/TRBV6-3	TRBD1	many	CASRDRVMDEQFF	TGTGCCAGCCGGGACAGGGTTATGGATGAGCAGTTCTTC
TRBJ2-2	TRBV9	TRBD1	few	CASSVVSQGASPGELFF	TGTGCCAGCAGCGTAGTATCGCAGGGGGCATCCCCCGGGGAGCTGTTTTTT
TRBJ1-2	TRBV5-5	-	many	CASSRPLRVWARYTF	TGTGCCAGCAGTCGTCCACTGCGGGTCTGGGCGCGCTACACCTTC
TRBJ2-3	TRBV28	TRBD1	few	CASSFGTGDLADTQYF	TGTGCCAGCAGTTTCGGGACAGGGGATTTGGCAGATACGCAGTATTTT
TRBJ2-1	TRBV7-9	TRBD1	many	CASSLVGDRYNEQFF	TGTGCCAGCAGCTTAGTGGGGGACAGATACAATGAGCAGTTCTTC
TRBJ2-7	TRBV7-2	-	many	CASSFLSLGGEQYF	TGTGCCAGCAGCTTTTTAAGCCTTGGTGGCGAGCAGTACTTC
TRBJ2-5	TRBV28	-	many	CASSLLGGKTQYF	TGTGCCAGCAGTTTGTTAGGGGGGAAGACCCAGTACTTC
TRBJ2-7	TRBV7-8	TRBD2	few	CASSLNFRGTSGYEQYF	TGTGCCAGCAGCTTAAACTTCCGGGGGACTAGCGGATACGAGCAGTACTTC
TRBJ2-1	TRBV11-2	TRBD2	few	CASSALLAPSYNEQFF	TGTGCCAGCAGCGCCCTACTAGCGCCTTCCTACAATGAGCAGTTCTTC
TRBJ1-5	TRBV29-1	-	many	CSVRDGLNSNQPQHF	TGCAGCGTCAGGGACGGGTTAAATAGCAATCAGCCCCAGCATTTT
TRBJ2-7	TRBV14	TRBD1	-	CASSLRGQGAREQYF	TGTGCCAGCAGCCTCCGGGGACAGGGGGCTAGAGAGCAGTACTTC
TRBJ1-1	TRBV4-1	TRBD1	few	CASSQEPGQGETEAFF	TGCGCCAGCAGCCAAGAACCGGGACAGGGTGAAACTGAAGCTTTCTTT
TRBJ2-4	TRBV4-3	-	-	CASSQEATGLAKNIQYF	TGCGCCAGCAGCCAAGAGGCCACAGGACTAGCCAAAAACATTCAGTACTTC
TRBJ1-1	TRBV5-5	-	many	CASSLASGRDFF	TGTGCCAGCAGCTTGGCTTCGGGGAGGGATTTCTTT
TRBJ2-1	TRBV3-2	-	many	CASSRPDQTNEQFF	TGTGCCAGCAGCCGTCCGGACCAAACCAATGAGCAGTTCTTC
TRBJ2-3	TRBV11-3	TRBD2	many	CASSRSSGVGTDTQYF	TGTGCCAGCAGCCGATCAAGCGGGGTAGGAACAGATACGCAGTATTTT
TRBJ2-3	TRBV7-8	-	few	CTSSLDSPSTDTQYF	TGTACCAGCAGCCTAGACTCTCCCAGCACAGATACGCAGTATTTT
TRBJ2-2	TRBV5-1	-	-	CASSATGTPTGELFF	TGCGCCAGCAGTGCCACCGGGACACCCACCGGGGAGCTGTTTTTT
TRBJ2-1	TRBV27	-	many	CASSVQGNYYNEQFF	TGTGCCAGCAGCGTACAGGGAAATTATTACAATGAGCAGTTCTTC
TRBJ1-5	TRBV15	TRBD1	many	CATSRAGGGNQPQHF	TGTGCCACCAGCAGAGCAGGGGGAGGGAATCAGCCCCAGCATTTT
TRBJ2-5	TRBV28	TRBD2	many	CASSIGLAGVSKETQYF	TGTGCCAGCTCCATCGGCCTAGCGGGAGTCTCGAAAGAGACCCAGTACTTC
TRBJ2-7	TRBV28	TRBD2	many	CASSLGAGGPHEQYF	TGTGCCAGCAGTTTGGGAGCGGGAGGGCCGCACGAGCAGTACTTC
TRBJ1-2	TRBV5-1	-	few	CASRGKMGLNYGYTF	TGCGCCAGCAGGGGTAAAATGGGGCTTAACTATGGCTACACCTTC
TRBJ2-3	TRBV12-3/TRBV12-4	TRBD2	few	CASKGLAGRTDTQYF	TGTGCCAGCAAGGGACTAGCGGGACGCACAGATACGCAGTATTTT
TRBJ2-1	TRBV6-1	TRBD2	many	CASREGLLYNEQFF	TGTGCCAGCAGGGAGGGACTACTCTACAATGAGCAGTTCTTC